This entry lists 27 T cell receptor beta chains sequenced from one sample in a study of blood T cell repertoires in COVID-19. Repertoires were generated with immunoSEQ multiplex PCR, while TCRdb's copy carries only in-frame clones and drops some. This sample has 52,000 or so clones, with more than 85% found just once. Sequencing used peripheral blood. The receptors originated from a woman of 80 years or more with acute or convalescent COVID-19.

V and J are TRBV7-2 and TRBJ2-5; 8 bases align to TRBD1. Germline lookup yields CDR1 SGHTA and CDR2 FQGNSA. CDR3 size: 13 residues. J lost 3 bases, V lost 3 bases, and 0 bases had no gene match. The CDR3 reads CASSLDREETQYF. CDR3 sequence (DNA): TGTGCCAGCAGCTTGGACAGGGAAGAGACCCAGTACTTC.

This clone was picked up a small number of times. This chain joins TRBV19 and TRBJ1-6; D is perhaps TRBD1 (5 bases). The CDR3 is 15 residues long. The V and J ends lost 7 bases and 5 bases respectively, with 15 bases between them. CDR1 LNHDA and CDR2 SQIVND come from the germline V gene (reference sequence). The CDR3, as DNA: TGTGCCAGTAAGGAGAGGGACTGGGATAATTCACCCCTCCACTTT. It codes for CASKERDWDNSPLHF. Together with reference TRBV19 and TRBJ1-6, the CDR3 gives the full variable domain: DGGITQSPKYLFRKEGQNVTLSCEQNLNHDAMYWYRQDPGQGLRLIYYSQIVNDFQKGDIAEGYSVSREKKESFPLTVTSAQKNPTAFYLCASKERDWDNSPLHFGNGTRLTVT.

The J gene is TRBJ2-6, the V gene TRBV21-1; the DNA was not used to check the table's D call, TRBD2. TRBV21-1 is a pseudogene segment. The CDR3 has 17 amino acids. Written as DNA, the CDR3 is TGTGCCAGGGAAATTGGGAGGTTGCCCTCTGGGGCCAACGTCCTGACTTTC. Amino acids: CAREIGRLPSGANVLTF.

This clone came up once. V usage is TRBV5-1 and J usage is TRBJ2-1; possibly TRBD2 for D (5 bases). Germline V CDR1 and CDR2: SGHRS, YFSETQ. The CDR3 extends over 14 amino acids. Trimming shortened V by 4 bases and J by 1 base, and 9 bases separated the two germline ends. The CDR3 DNA reads as TGCGCCAGCAGCCGGCTAGCTTCCTACAATGAGCAGTTCTTC. Residues: CASSRLASYNEQFF. Using reference TRBV5-1 and TRBJ2-1 for the parts outside the CDR3, the full variable domain is KAGVTQTPRYLIKTRGQQVTLSCSPISGHRSVSWYQQTPGQGLQFLFEYFSETQRNKGNFPGRFSGRQFSNSRSEMNVSTLELGDSALYLCASSRLASYNEQFFGPGTRLTVL.

This chain connects TRBV19 to TRBJ2-2, with D possibly being TRBD1 (6 bases). V was pared by 6 bases and J by 7 bases, with 12 bases between. Germline CDR1 LNHDA, CDR2 SQIVND (reference sequence). CDR3 length: 13 amino acids. CDR3 coding DNA: TGTGCCAGTAGACCACAGGGTTACGGGGAGCTGTTTTTT. Encoded protein: CASRPQGYGELFF. Drawing the rest from reference TRBV19 and TRBJ2-2, the complete variable domain is DGGITQSPKYLFRKEGQNVTLSCEQNLNHDAMYWYRQDPGQGLRLIYYSQIVNDFQKGDIAEGYSVSREKKESFPLTVTSAQKNPTAFYLCASRPQGYGELFFGEGSRLTVL.

V gene TRBV6-5 combines with J gene TRBJ1-2; 8 bases line up with TRBD1. The germline gives CDR1 MNHEY, CDR2 SVGAGI. The length of the CDR3 is 16 residues. V lost 0 bases to trimming and J lost 4 bases; unmatched junction nucleotides: 7. The CDR3 is CASSYSTGTGFYGYTF. The CDR3 coding sequence is TGTGCCAGCAGTTACTCGACTGGGACAGGTTTCTATGGCTACACCTTC.

The chain joins TRBV7-3 to TRBJ2-2; 11 nucleotides align to TRBD2. Germline CDR1 is SGHTA and CDR2 is FQGTGA. CDR3 length: 18 amino acids. The V gene end was trimmed by 5 bases and the J gene end by 0 bases; junction bases not matched to a gene: 8. Here the CDR3 DNA reads TGTGCCAGCAGCCAAAGGGGGACTAGCGGTACGAACACCGGGGAGCTGTTTTTT. This gives the protein CASSQRGTSGTNTGELFF.

This sequence joins TRBV9 and TRBJ1-5, with D possibly being TRBD1 (5 bases). Germline assignment: CDR1 SGDLS and CDR2 YYNGEE. V was shortened by 3 bases and J by 2 bases, with 12 bases between the two germline ends. CDR3 length equals 15 residues. In nucleotides, the CDR3 is TGTGCCAGCAGCGCAACAGGTAATGGCAATCAGCCCCAGCATTTT. This translates into CASSATGNGNQPQHF.

The chain employs TRBV4-1 and TRBJ2-3, with 9 positions matching TRBD2. Germline V gene lookup returns CDR1 MGHRA and CDR2 YSYEKL. CDR3 length: 17 amino acids. The junction had 8 bases not matched to a gene; V was cut back by 0 bases and J by 4 bases. The CDR3 sequence: CASSQDVASGAPDTQYF. The CDR3 bases are TGCGCCAGCAGCCAAGATGTGGCTAGCGGGGCCCCAGATACGCAGTATTTT.

Points on this clone: At one boundary the junction diverges from the germline segment, which might be a read error. The chain joins TRBV9 to TRBJ2-7; TRBD2 matches at 8 bases. Germline assignment: CDR1 SGDLS and CDR2 YYNGEE. The CDR3 loop spans 15 amino acids. The CDR3 region is CASNVVERESYEQYF. The DNA of the CDR3 is TGTGCCAGCAACGTAGTTGAGCGGGAGTCCTACGAGCAGTACTTC.

V and J are TRBV7-9 and TRBJ1-2, with D hard to call. The germline CDR1 and CDR2 sequences are SEHNR and FQNEAQ (reference sequence). This CDR3 spans 14 amino acids. Trimming removed 4 bases at V and 7 bases at J, with 16 bases between. CDR3: CASSSHLRGVGYTF. In DNA, the CDR3 is TGTGCCAGCAGCTCCCATCTTCGCGGGGTTGGCTACACCTTC.

This clone appeared a single time. V gene TRBV18 combines with J gene TRBJ1-2; D gene uncertain. V lost 3 bases to trimming and J lost 8 bases, with 13 bases between them. Germline assignment: CDR1 KGHSH and CDR2 LQKENI. This CDR3 is 13 amino acids long. The CDR3 loop is CASSPREADGYTF. DNA for the CDR3: TGTGCCAGCTCACCTCGCGAGGCAGACGGCTACACCTTC.

The chain employs TRBV7-3 and TRBJ2-1; 9 bases fit TRBD2. V trimming: 4 bases; J trimming: 0 bases; junction bases outside the gene matches: 7. Germline lookup yields CDR1 SGHTA and CDR2 FQGTGA. The CDR3 runs to 17 residues. CDR3 in DNA: TGTGCCAGCAGCTCTGCTAGCGGGGCCAGCTCCTACAATGAGCAGTTCTTC. Amino acid sequence: CASSSASGASSYNEQFF.

This clone turned up a few times. The genes are TRBV6-5 and TRBJ2-3, with 7 bases identical to TRBD2. The CDR3 spans 15 residues. The J segment lost 0 bases and the V segment lost 8 bases, leaving 8 bases of the junction unmatched. CDR1 and CDR2 (germline): MNHEY, SVGAGI. The CDR3 region has the DNA TGTGCCAGCGGTATACTAGCGCAAAGCACAGATACGCAGTATTTT. Translation: CASGILAQSTDTQYF.

This chain connects TRBV4-1 to TRBJ2-1; 11 bases match TRBD2. The ends lost 1 base at V and 10 bases at J; junction bases unmatched: 9. The CDR3 sequence is 16 residues long. Germline V gene sequence: CDR1 MGHRA, CDR2 YSYEKL. The CDR3: CASSQGLASGRREQFF. CDR3 sequence (DNA): TGCGCCAGCAGCCAAGGACTGGCTAGCGGGAGGAGGGAGCAGTTCTTC.

This chain joins TRBV6-5 and TRBJ1-2; a weak D match, TRBD1 (6 bases). Germline values: CDR1 MNHEY, CDR2 SVGAGI. The CDR3 spans 12 residues. V was trimmed by 7 bases and J by 3 bases, leaving 9 bases between them. CDR3 sequence reads: CASTSGDYGYTF. The CDR3 nucleotides read TGTGCCAGCACCTCAGGGGACTATGGCTACACCTTC.

This chain links TRBV10-3 with TRBJ1-3; D is unresolved. The CDR3 is made up of 13 amino acids. Trimming stripped 7 bases from V and 0 bases from J, with 7 bases between. Germline V gene sequence: CDR1 ENHRY, CDR2 SYGVKD. This CDR3 is CAITGSSGNTIYF. In DNA form, the CDR3 reads TGTGCCATCACCGGGAGCTCTGGAAACACCATATATTTT.

The CDR3 loop reads CASSSRTSGSNEQFF. The CDR3 DNA reads TGTGCCAGCAGCTCCAGGACTAGCGGGTCCAATGAGCAGTTCTTC. The V call is TRBV7-2, the J call TRBJ2-1; 11 bases line up with TRBD2. The CDR3 loop spans 15 amino acids. J was trimmed by 6 bases and V by 4 bases; bases with no gene match: 5. Germline V gene lookup returns CDR1 SGHTA and CDR2 FQGNSA. Supplemented by reference TRBV7-2 and TRBJ2-1, the full variable domain reads GAGVSQSPSNKVTEKGKDVELRCDPISGHTALYWYRQSLGQGLEFLIYFQGNSAPDKSGLPSDRFSAERTGGSVSTLTIQRTQQEDSAVYLCASSSRTSGSNEQFFGPGTRLTVL.

A single count supports this clone. This chain connects TRBV19 to TRBJ2-4, with 7 nucleotides matching TRBD2. Trimming took 5 bases from V and 1 from J; bases not matched to a gene: 5. Germline V gene sequence: CDR1 LNHDA, CDR2 SQIVND (reference sequence). The CDR3 length is 15 residues. CDR3 nucleotides: TGTGCCAGTAGTGTGGGAGGGACCGCCAAAAACATTCAGTACTTC. This codes for CASSVGGTAKNIQYF.

The chain uses TRBV10-3 and TRBJ2-2; D is perhaps TRBD1 (5 bases). V was trimmed by 6 bases and J by 1 base, leaving 12 bases between them. The CDR3 consists of 15 residues. Germline CDR1 and CDR2: ENHRY and SYGVKD. The CDR3 DNA is TGTGCCATCAGCCCCAGGGTGCAGAACACCGGGGAGCTGTTTTTT. Encoded protein: CAISPRVQNTGELFF.

The chain is built from TRBV4-1 and TRBJ2-2, with 9 bases lining up with TRBD2. Germline-derived CDR1 and CDR2 are MGHRA and YSYEKL. The CDR3 contains 16 residues. J lost 5 bases, V lost 5 bases, and 9 bases had no gene match. CDR3 coding DNA: TGCGCCAGCAGCTCCCGGGGTAGCGGGAGTACCGGGGAGCTGTTTTTT. Amino acid sequence: CASSSRGSGSTGELFF.

The genes are TRBV19 and TRBJ1-1; TRBD1 matches 9 bases. V lost 7 bases to trimming and J lost 0 bases; unmatched junction nucleotides: 6. The CDR3 runs to 15 residues. The germline gives CDR1 LNHDA, CDR2 SQIVND (reference sequence). The CDR3 bases are TGTGCCAGTAATAGACAGGGGGGAATGAACACTGAAGCTTTCTTT. Translating it yields CASNRQGGMNTEAFF. The full variable domain, in which reference TRBV19 and TRBJ1-1 provide the parts outside the CDR3, is DGGITQSPKYLFRKEGQNVTLSCEQNLNHDAMYWYRQDPGQGLRLIYYSQIVNDFQKGDIAEGYSVSREKKESFPLTVTSAQKNPTAFYLCASNRQGGMNTEAFFGQGTRLTVV.

This chain connects TRBV19 to TRBJ1-3, with 7 bases fitting TRBD1. V was pared by 7 bases and J by 2 bases, with 2 bases of the junction left unmatched. The CDR3 runs to 13 residues. Germline values: CDR1 LNHDA, CDR2 SQIVND (reference sequence). The CDR3 nucleotides are TGTGCCAGTACGACAGGGCCTGGAAACACCATATATTTT. As protein: CASTTGPGNTIYF.

This clone has only one observation. CDR3 amino acids: CASSPGGVAGYNEQFF. The CDR3, as DNA: TGTGCCAGCAGCCCTGGTGGGGTAGCGGGTTACAATGAGCAGTTCTTC. The chain uses TRBV6-2 or TRBV6-3 and TRBJ2-1; 7 bases match TRBD2. The junction had 12 bases not matched to a gene; V was cut back by 6 bases and J by 4 bases. Looked up from germline, CDR1 is MNHEY and CDR2 is SVGEGT. The CDR3 covers 16 residues.

J is TRBJ2-7 and V is TRBV6-2 or TRBV6-3, with D perhaps TRBD1 (5 bases). Trimming cost V 6 bases and J 4 bases, with 19 bases left between them. The CDR3 sequence is 15 residues long. The germline V gene encodes CDR1 MNHEY and CDR2 SVGEGT. CDR3 sequence: CASSPPDKVWYEQYF. DNA of the CDR3: TGTGCCAGCAGCCCACCGGACAAAGTCTGGTACGAGCAGTACTTC.

This chain links TRBV24-1 with TRBJ2-1; unclear D gene. The CDR3 sequence is 14 residues long. Trimming took 1 base from V and 6 from J, leaving 9 bases between them. Germline V CDR1 and CDR2: KGHDR, SFDVKD. This chain's CDR3 is CATSDFGFSNEQFF. In DNA form, the CDR3 reads TGTGCCACCAGTGATTTCGGGTTTAGCAATGAGCAGTTCTTC.

The V gene is TRBV18, the J gene TRBJ1-4, with 9 bases fitting TRBD1. Trimming at V came to 3 bases and at J to 7 bases, leaving 6 bases not matched to a gene. Germline CDR1 is KGHSH and CDR2 is LQKENI. This CDR3 comprises 15 residues. The CDR3 protein is CASSPQEGQGEKLFF. The DNA of the CDR3 is TGTGCCAGCTCACCCCAAGAGGGACAGGGTGAAAAACTGTTTTTT.